This is a list of T cell receptor beta chains from one sample in a study of CD8+ T cells in alopecia areata. The table came from immunoSEQ multiplex PCR; TCRdb's copy has only in-frame clones and leaves some out. The sample has tens of thousands of clones; 60% to 80% are singletons. The input for sequencing was CD8+ T cells sorted from blood, taken around week 42, from a patient treated with tofacitinib. Receptor source: a human donor with alopecia areata. Both conserved end residues are part of each CDR3. Fields, in order: J gene, D gene, CDR3 length, clone size, V gene, CDR3 DNA, CDR3 protein. The D gene is left open where the match is weak. Where a row states a size, it is once, few, many or the class of an expanded clone; other rows omit it.

>TRBJ2-2|.|14|once|TRBV7-2
TGTGCCAGCAGCTTAGAGTTTCAGGGCGGGGAGCTGTTTTTT
CASSLEFQGGELFF
>TRBJ2-3|TRBD2|16|.|TRBV11-2
TGTGCCAGCAGCCAACAAGGCGGGGGGGAGGCAGATACGCAGTATTTT
CASSQQGGGEADTQYF
>TRBJ2-3|.|16|.|TRBV5-1
TGCGCCAGCAGTTCCCAGGGAACATCCGCCACAGATACGCAGTATTTT
CASSSQGTSATDTQYF
>TRBJ2-2|.|16|few|TRBV6-5
TGTGCCAGCGGTTTGGGGGCGGTTGTGAACACCGGGGAGCTGTTTTTT
CASGLGAVVNTGELFF
>TRBJ1-1|TRBD1|16|.|TRBV7-9
TGTGCCAGCAACCCTACTCGTGGGACAGGAGACACTGAAGCTTTCTTT
CASNPTRGTGDTEAFF
>TRBJ2-1|.|14|.|TRBV25-1
TGTGCCAGCAGTATCGGGAGCTCCTACAATGAGCAGTTCTTC
CASSIGSSYNEQFF
>TRBJ2-2|.|11|.|TRBV7-9
TGTGCCAGCAGCGTAGCCGGGGAGCTGTTTTTT
CASSVAGELFF
>TRBJ1-2|.|13|.|TRBV5-1
TGCGCCAGCAGCTCCGCTCCAGGCTATGGCTACACCTTC
CASSSAPGYGYTF
>TRBJ2-1|.|12|.|TRBV19
TGTGCCAGTAAGGCGGGTTACAATGAGCAGTTCTTC
CASKAGYNEQFF
>TRBJ2-2|TRBD1|14|.|TRBV27
TGTGCCAGCAGTTCAGGACAGGGGGAGAGGGAGCTGTTTTTT
CASSSGQGERELFF
>TRBJ1-1|TRBD1|14|.|TRBV7-9
TGTGCCAGCAACTCGGGGGACAGGCAAGATGAAGCTTTCTTT
CASNSGDRQDEAFF
>TRBJ2-2|.|11|.|TRBV29-1
TGCAGCGTTCCTTGGGCCGGGGAGCTGTTTTTT
CSVPWAGELFF
>TRBJ1-1|.|13|.|TRBV30
TGCGCCTGGATTCCAGCCGAGGACAATGAAGCTTTCTTT
CAWIPAEDNEAFF
>TRBJ1-1|.|11|.|TRBV29-1
TGCAGCGCTATACGAAGCACTGAAGCTTTCTTT
CSAIRSTEAFF
>TRBJ1-1|.|17|.|TRBV2
TGTGCCAGCAGTGAAAGCGTCGACAGACCGATGAACACTGAAGCTTTCTTT
CASSESVDRPMNTEAFF
>TRBJ1-1|.|12|.|TRBV19
TGTGCCAGTCTTGCCGGTGGGACTGAAGCTTTCTTT
CASLAGGTEAFF
>TRBJ1-1|.|14|once|TRBV9
TGTGCCAGCAGCTCTTCGTCGGGCGGGGGTGTAGCTTTCTTT
CASSSSSGGGVAFF
>TRBJ1-2|.|11|.|TRBV25-1
TGTGCTTACAGGGCGGACTATGGCTACACCTTC
CAYRADYGYTF
>TRBJ2-7|TRBD1|12|.|TRBV5-1
TGCGCCAGCAGCTTTAAAGGGACAGGGGAGTACTTC
CASSFKGTGEYF
>TRBJ2-7|TRBD2|13|.|TRBV5-6
TGTGCCAGCAGCACTAGCGATCCCTACGAGCAGTACTTC
CASSTSDPYEQYF
>TRBJ2-3|TRBD2|15|.|TRBV10-1
TGCGCCAGCAGTGACAGCGGGGGTAACGCAGATACGCAGTATTTT
CASSDSGGNADTQYF
>TRBJ1-1|.|13|.|TRBV28
TGTGCCAGCATGTCTAGGGGGGGCACTGAAGCTTTCTTT
CASMSRGGTEAFF
>TRBJ1-1|TRBD1|13|few|TRBV29-1
TGCAGCTTCGCCGGGACAGAGAACACTGAAGCTTTCTTT
CSFAGTENTEAFF
>TRBJ2-7|TRBD2|15|.|TRBV27
TGTGCCAGTAGCCTGGCGGGGCTAGCGGGGAGCGAGCAGTACTTC
CASSLAGLAGSEQYF
>TRBJ2-7|TRBD1|13|.|TRBV29-1
TGCAGCGCCCGAAGGGGACAGGGCCACGAGCAGTACTTC
CSARRGQGHEQYF
>TRBJ1-6|TRBD1|13|.|TRBV6-5
TGTGCCAGCACGGGACAGGAAAATTCACCCCTCCACTTT
CASTGQENSPLHF
>TRBJ1-1|TRBD1|13|.|TRBV29-1
TGCAGCGAGATGACAGGGGGGAACACTGAAGCTTTCTTT
CSEMTGGNTEAFF
>TRBJ2-7|.|11|.|TRBV27
TGTGCCAGCAGTACCCCAGGCGAGCAGTACTTC
CASSTPGEQYF
>TRBJ2-3|.|14|.|TRBV9
TGTGCCAGCAGCGTAGGACGGAGCACAGATACGCAGTATTTT
CASSVGRSTDTQYF
>TRBJ2-7|.|13|.|TRBV7-9
TGTGCCAGCAGCTTCCAGGGCACCTACGAGCAGTACTTC
CASSFQGTYEQYF
>TRBJ2-5|.|16|.|TRBV29-1
TGCAGCGTTGAAGACCGGCATAGCGAGGTACAAGAGACCCAGTACTTC
CSVEDRHSEVQETQYF
>TRBJ2-3|.|14|few|TRBV7-9
TGTGCCAGCAGCTTAGCTCCCGGGGTGGATACGCAGTATTTT
CASSLAPGVDTQYF
>TRBJ2-3|.|17|.|TRBV30
TGTGCCTGGAGTGTACGGCTAGCGAGACCAAGCACAGATACGCAGTATTTT
CAWSVRLARPSTDTQYF
>TRBJ2-7|.|15|.|TRBV9
TGTGCCAGCAGCGCCGATTGGGGTTACTCCTACGAGCAGTACTTC
CASSADWGYSYEQYF
>TRBJ1-5|.|14|few|TRBV30
TGTGCCTGGAGGGAGGACGGTACTAATCAGCCCCAGCATTTT
CAWREDGTNQPQHF
>TRBJ2-1|.|11|.|TRBV5-6
TGTGCCAGCAGCAGTGGTAATGAGCAGTTCTTC
CASSSGNEQFF
>TRBJ1-1|TRBD1|15|.|TRBV6-5
TGTGCCAGCAGTTACCCCGGACAGGGGAAGACTGAAGCTTTCTTT
CASSYPGQGKTEAFF
>TRBJ1-2|.|17|few|TRBV4-3
TGCGCCAGCAGCCAAGATAGGGCCCTTGGGGAGTCCTATGGCTACACCTTC
CASSQDRALGESYGYTF
>TRBJ2-6|.|13|.|TRBV15
TGTGCCACCAAAGACACTGGGGCCAACGTCCTGACTTTC
CATKDTGANVLTF
>TRBJ2-3|TRBD2|15|few|TRBV6-6
TGTGCCAGCAGTCTAGCGGGGGGGCCTTTAGATACGCAGTATTTT
CASSLAGGPLDTQYF
>TRBJ1-1|.|15|.|TRBV4-3
TGCGCCAGCAGCCAAGCCGTAGGTGGGGGCACTGAAGCTTTCTTT
CASSQAVGGGTEAFF
>TRBJ1-2|.|14|.|TRBV4-3
TGCGCCAGCAGCCAAGATCTTAGTGGCTATGGCTACACCTTC
CASSQDLSGYGYTF
>TRBJ2-1|TRBD1|14|.|TRBV6-1
TGTGCCAGCAGTGCCGGGACAGGATTAAATGAGCAGTTCTTC
CASSAGTGLNEQFF
>TRBJ2-7|.|11|few|TRBV25-1
TGTGCCAGCAGGGTAGGCTACGAGCAGTACTTC
CASRVGYEQYF
>TRBJ1-2|.|10|.|TRBV30
TGTGCCTGGAGGGACTATGGCTACACCTTC
CAWRDYGYTF
>TRBJ1-1|.|17|.|TRBV27
TGTGCCAGCAGTTCCCTATCACCCCTCAGGGAGAACACTGAAGCTTTCTTT
CASSSLSPLRENTEAFF
>TRBJ2-3|.|16|.|TRBV27
TGTGCCAGCAGTTTATCTGAGGAGGGAATCACAGATACGCAGTATTTT
CASSLSEEGITDTQYF
>TRBJ2-7|.|14|.|TRBV4-3
TGCGCCAGCAGCCAAGAGCGCGGGTCTAAGCTCCTGTACTTC
CASSQERGSKLLYF
>TRBJ2-7|TRBD1|15|.|TRBV4-3
TGCGCCAGCAGCACAGACCGGGACAGCGACTACGAGCAGTACTTC
CASSTDRDSDYEQYF
>TRBJ2-1|.|16|once|TRBV9
TGTGCCAGCAGCGTAGTTTCGGGGACTCCATACAATGAGCAGTTCTTC
CASSVVSGTPYNEQFF
>TRBJ1-2|.|13|.|TRBV25-1
TGTGCCAGCAGTGAGAAAGCTCTCTATGGCTACACCTTC
CASSEKALYGYTF
>TRBJ2-3|.|18|.|TRBV5-1
TGCGCCAGCAGCTTGAATCAGGCAGGAGCAACGGACACAGATACGCAGTATTTT
CASSLNQAGATDTDTQYF
>TRBJ2-1|.|16|.|TRBV9
TGTGCCAGCAGCGCCACGGAAGGGGAACACTACAATGAGCAGTTCTTC
CASSATEGEHYNEQFF
>TRBJ2-1|.|16|.|TRBV7-9
TGTGCCAGCAGCTCCCACTTAAACGCGAGGAACAATGAGCAGTTCTTC
CASSSHLNARNNEQFF
>TRBJ1-1|.|16|.|TRBV4-3
TGCGCCAGCAGCCAAGATGTAGGGGAGGTGAACACTGAAGCTTTCTTT
CASSQDVGEVNTEAFF